The sequence of this T cell receptor (beta chain) was determined in a study of T cells in Graves' hyperthyroidism and ophthalmopathy (dated by TCRdb to the late 2010s). In the study overall: Peripheral blood samples were taken at the time of initial diagnosis, prior to any treatment. The paper reports TCR Vbeta CDR3 sequencing of over 130 peripheral blood samples: fewer than 50 ophthalmopathy, fewer than 80 hyperthyroidism and about 17 progressor patients. After blood sampling, hyperthyroidism patients were treated with methimazole at a starting dose of 30 mg daily, and ophthalmopathy patients were treated with high-dose intravenous methylprednisolone. The 85 to 100 discovery patients were randomly split 7:3 into training and test sets. Thyroid tissue and blood T-cell repertoires from about six Graves' hyperthyroidism patients were also compared in the study. Prospective prediction of ophthalmopathy was tested in an independent validation cohort consisting of about 19 hyperthyroidism patients and 15 to 17 patients who later progressed to ophthalmopathy. A discovery cohort of around 98 patients, approximately 44 with Graves' ophthalmopathy and under 60 with stable Graves' hyperthyroidism, was used to find distinguishing TCR V-J signatures. The investigation overall reported the following: A 13 V-J signature model separated ophthalmopathy from stable hyperthyroidism, with nearly 90% sensitivity and roughly 84% specificity in cross-validation and 80%/75% in testing. During validation, the model predicted progression to ophthalmopathy a median of approximately six months ahead of onset, with roughly 65% sensitivity and around 73% specificity. Most expanded thyroid clonotypes (frequency above 0.001) were also detected in blood, suggesting blood repertoires may reflect thyroid immune responses. Sample size was not statistically predetermined, and blinding of investigators to group allocation was not performed.

Per the germline V gene, SGHRS is the CDR1 and YFSETQ is the CDR2. Deletion took 4 bases off V and 2 bases off J, with a span of 10 bases between the germline ends. The CDR3, cysteine through phenylalanine, is 13 amino acids long. Of all the DNA, just the CDR3 is kept, 39 bases in frame from base 1. This clonotype was recorded many times. What antigen it recognizes has not been identified. The record has no base qualities; no much larger clone is one base away. Ophthalmopathy patients had moderately to severely active disease, with a Clinical Activity Score of 3 or more, a NOSPECS grade of 4 or more, and a disease duration of less than 3 months. Patients with uncontrolled infections, other autoimmune diseases, pregnancy or lactation were excluded. Diagnoses relied on clinical symptoms, serum thyroxine and TRAb, thyroid ultrasound and orbital computed tomography. PBMCs were separated from under 11 ml of fresh peripheral blood using Ficoll-Paque density gradient centrifugation. Trizol reagent was used to extract total RNA, and RNA quality was then checked on an Agilent 2100 Bioanalyzer.

TCR beta CDR3 regions were amplified from RNA transcripts. A first-round RT-PCR of the TCR CDR3 used the HTBI primer set with the Qiagen OneStep RT-PCR kit. The libraries were constructed in a second round of multiplex PCR and then size-selected and purified. The libraries were sequenced on an Illumina HiSeq2000 using paired-end 100 bp reads. The paper's processing steps were these. Raw data were processed with SOAPnuke, discarding reads with adapters, uncalled bases, mean Phred below 15, or no exact constant-primer or identifier match. High-quality paired reads were merged using COPE v1.2.5, and each unique nucleotide sequence was defined as a clonotype. MiTCR v1.1 was used to align clonotypes to the IMGT TRBV, TRBD and TRBJ reference segments. Only V-J combinations with frequency above 0.0001, covering 98% to 99.2% of repertoires, were analysed. The TCS score was defined as the ratio of F50 (clonal expansion) to E x V (chaos), calculated using BLOSUM62-based TCRdist between CDR3 peptides within each V-J. Welch's t-statistics and random forest reduced 500 to 550 V-J features to roughly 13, which were used in a naive Bayes classifier (R e1071). The public reads were run again by TCRdb, first through fastp at Q25 and then through MiXCR, and only productive beta chains were kept. Here each entry gathers all rows of one CDR3 protein and keeps the most common genes and DNA. The V and J calls follow TCRdb's processing rather than the paper's. The sample data list 350,000 or so distinct CDR3 sequences, and roughly 18% of these were observed just once. The ten largest clones capture roughly a sixth of the sample.

The V gene is TRBV5-1 and the J gene is TRBJ2-7; perhaps TRBD2 is the D gene, with 5 bases matching. Sequenced input: blood. This receptor was obtained from a woman aged 40 to 50 with Graves' ophthalmopathy. The CDR3 protein sequence reads: CASSVTIAYEQYF. At the DNA level, the sequence is TGCGCCAGCAGCGTGACTATAGCCTACGAGCAGTACTTC.